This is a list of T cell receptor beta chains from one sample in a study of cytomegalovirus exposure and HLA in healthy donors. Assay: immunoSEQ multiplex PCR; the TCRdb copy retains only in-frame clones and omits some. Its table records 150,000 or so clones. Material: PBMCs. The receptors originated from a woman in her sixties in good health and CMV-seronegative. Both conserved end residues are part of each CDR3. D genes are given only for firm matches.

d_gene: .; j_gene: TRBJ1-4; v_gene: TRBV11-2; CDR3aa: CASSLRALVTNEKLFF; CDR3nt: TGTGCCAGCAGCCTGCGAGCGTTGGTGACTAATGAAAAACTGTTTTTT
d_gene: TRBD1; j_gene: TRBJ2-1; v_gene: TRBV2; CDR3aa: CASSDIGQGRQFF; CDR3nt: TGTGCCAGCAGTGACATCGGACAGGGGCGGCAGTTCTTC
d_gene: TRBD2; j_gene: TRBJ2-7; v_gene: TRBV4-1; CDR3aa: CASSQSPASGKYEQYF; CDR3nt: TGCGCCAGCAGCCAAAGCCCGGCTAGCGGAAAATACGAGCAGTACTTC
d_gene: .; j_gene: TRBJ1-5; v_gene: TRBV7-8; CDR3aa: CASSERRGGSVQPQHF; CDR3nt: TGTGCCAGCAGCGAGCGTAGGGGGGGGAGTGTTCAGCCCCAGCATTTT
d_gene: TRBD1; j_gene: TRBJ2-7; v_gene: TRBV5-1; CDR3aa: CASSSDRADYEQYF; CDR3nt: TGCGCCAGCAGCTCGGACAGGGCCGACTACGAGCAGTACTTC
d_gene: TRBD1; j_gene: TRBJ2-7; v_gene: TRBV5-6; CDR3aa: CASSLEGRTGYSYEQYF; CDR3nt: TGTGCCAGCAGCTTGGAAGGAAGGACAGGTTACTCCTACGAGCAGTACTTC
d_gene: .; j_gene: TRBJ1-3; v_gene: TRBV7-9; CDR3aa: CAQPLTEGPNTIYF; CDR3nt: TGTGCCCAACCCCTGACAGAAGGCCCAAACACCATATATTTT
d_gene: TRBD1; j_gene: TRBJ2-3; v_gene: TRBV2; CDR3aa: CAGRQGGSTDTQYF; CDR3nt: TGTGCCGGCAGACAGGGCGGGAGCACAGATACGCAGTATTTT
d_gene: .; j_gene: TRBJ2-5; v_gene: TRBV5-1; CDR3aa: CASSLSWSTIQETQYF; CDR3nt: TGCGCCAGCAGCTTGAGCTGGAGTACTATCCAAGAGACCCAGTACTTC
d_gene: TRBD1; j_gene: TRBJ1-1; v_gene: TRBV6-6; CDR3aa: CATRGPKAEKNTEAFF; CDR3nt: TGTGCCACCAGGGGGCCCAAGGCGGAAAAAAACACTGAAGCTTTCTTT
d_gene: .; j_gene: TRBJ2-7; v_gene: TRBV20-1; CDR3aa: CSARQGYEQYF; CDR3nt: TGCAGTGCTAGACAGGGCTACGAGCAGTACTTC
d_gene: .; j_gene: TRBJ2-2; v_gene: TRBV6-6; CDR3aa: CASSYSTVGELFF; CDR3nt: TGTGCCAGCAGTTACTCAACGGTCGGGGAGCTGTTTTTT
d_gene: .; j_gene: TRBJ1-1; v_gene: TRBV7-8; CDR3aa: CASSLSFDRTAFF; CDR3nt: TGTGCCAGCAGCTTATCATTCGACAGGACAGCTTTCTTT
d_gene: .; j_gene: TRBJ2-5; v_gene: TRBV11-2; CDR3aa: CASSSNAGQSWGTQYF; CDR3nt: TGTGCCAGCAGCTCAAACGCAGGGCAGTCCTGGGGGACCCAGTACTTC
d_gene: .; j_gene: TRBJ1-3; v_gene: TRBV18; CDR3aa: CASAAQRSGNTIYF; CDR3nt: TGTGCCAGCGCCGCTCAGAGGTCTGGAAACACCATATATTTT
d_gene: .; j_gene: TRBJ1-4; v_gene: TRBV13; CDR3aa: CASSSGESTNEKLFF; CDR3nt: TGTGCCAGCAGCTCTGGGGAGTCAACTAATGAAAAACTGTTTTTT
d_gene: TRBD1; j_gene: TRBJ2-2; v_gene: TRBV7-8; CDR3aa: CASSSGGRGRTGELFF; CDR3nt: TGTGCCAGCAGCTCTGGAGGCAGGGGGCGGACCGGGGAGCTGTTTTTT
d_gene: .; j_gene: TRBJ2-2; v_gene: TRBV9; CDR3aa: CASSVVAGAGELFF; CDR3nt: TGTGCCAGCAGCGTAGTCGCAGGGGCCGGGGAGCTGTTTTTT
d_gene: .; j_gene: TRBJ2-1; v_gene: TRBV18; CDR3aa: CASSFGLAGSYNEQFF; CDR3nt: TGTGCCAGCTCATTCGGACTGGCCGGCTCCTACAATGAGCAGTTCTTC
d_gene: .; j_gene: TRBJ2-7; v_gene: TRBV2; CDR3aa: CASIHSTYEQYF; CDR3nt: TGTGCCAGCATACACAGCACCTACGAGCAGTACTTC
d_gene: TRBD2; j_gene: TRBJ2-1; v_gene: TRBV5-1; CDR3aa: CASRIAGGEQQFF; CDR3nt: TGCGCCAGCAGGATAGCGGGGGGAGAACAGCAGTTCTTC
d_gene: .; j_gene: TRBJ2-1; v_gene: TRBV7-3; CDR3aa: CASSNTGYNEQFF; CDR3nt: TGTGCCAGCAGCAATACGGGGTACAATGAGCAGTTCTTC
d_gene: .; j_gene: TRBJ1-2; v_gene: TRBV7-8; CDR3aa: CASSLASANYGYTF; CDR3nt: TGTGCCAGCAGCTTAGCATCTGCTAACTATGGCTACACCTTC
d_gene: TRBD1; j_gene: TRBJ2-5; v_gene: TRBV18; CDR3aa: CASSQARQGQETQYF; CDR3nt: TGTGCCAGCTCCCAAGCCCGACAGGGGCAAGAGACCCAGTACTTC
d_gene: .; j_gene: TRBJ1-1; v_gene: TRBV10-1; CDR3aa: CASQRQTNTEAFF; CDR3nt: TGCGCCAGCCAACGACAGACAAACACTGAAGCTTTCTTT
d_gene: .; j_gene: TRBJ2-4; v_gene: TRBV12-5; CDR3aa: CASGLVGSDIQYF; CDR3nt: TGTGCTAGTGGTTTGGTTGGCAGTGACATTCAGTACTTC
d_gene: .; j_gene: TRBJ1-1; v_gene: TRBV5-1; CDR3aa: CASSSQDSSTEAFF; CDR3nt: TGCGCCAGCAGCTCCCAGGACAGTAGCACTGAAGCTTTCTTT
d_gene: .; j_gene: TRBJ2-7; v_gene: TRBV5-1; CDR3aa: CASSRGTVLDEQYF; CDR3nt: TGCGCCAGCAGCCGCGGGACAGTCCTCGACGAGCAGTACTTC
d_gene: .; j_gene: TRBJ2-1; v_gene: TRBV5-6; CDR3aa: CASSLRGQSSYNEQFF; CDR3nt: TGTGCCAGCAGTCTCCGGGGTCAGAGCTCCTACAATGAGCAGTTCTTC
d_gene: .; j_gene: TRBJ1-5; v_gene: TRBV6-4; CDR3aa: CASSDRDTLSNQPQHF; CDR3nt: TGTGCCAGCAGTGATCGGGACACTCTTAGCAATCAGCCCCAGCATTTT
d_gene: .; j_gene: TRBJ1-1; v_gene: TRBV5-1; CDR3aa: CASSLAGTGTNTEAFF; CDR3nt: TGCGCCAGCAGCTTGGCTGGAACCGGGACAAACACTGAAGCTTTCTTT
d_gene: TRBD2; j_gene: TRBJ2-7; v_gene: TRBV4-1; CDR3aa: CASSPLTSGRNEQYF; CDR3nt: TGCGCCAGCAGCCCCTTGACTAGCGGGAGAAACGAGCAGTACTTC
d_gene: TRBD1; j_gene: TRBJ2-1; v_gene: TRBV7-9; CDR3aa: CASSLGDRGESYNEQFF; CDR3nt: TGTGCCAGCAGCTTAGGCGACAGGGGGGAGTCCTACAATGAGCAGTTCTTC
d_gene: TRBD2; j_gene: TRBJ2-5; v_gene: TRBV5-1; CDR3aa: CASSPSSSGAGGETQYF; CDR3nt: TGCGCCAGCAGCCCAAGTTCTAGCGGAGCGGGGGGGGAGACCCAGTACTTC
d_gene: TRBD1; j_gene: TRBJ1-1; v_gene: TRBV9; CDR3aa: CASSTQGSEAFF; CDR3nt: TGTGCCAGCAGCACACAGGGGTCCGAAGCTTTCTTT
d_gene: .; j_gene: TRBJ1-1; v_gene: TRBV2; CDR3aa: CASSEDEGMNTEAFF; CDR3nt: TGTGCCAGCAGTGAAGATGAGGGCATGAACACTGAAGCTTTCTTT
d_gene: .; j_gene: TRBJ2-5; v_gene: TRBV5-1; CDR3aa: CASSLNSLSETQYF; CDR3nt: TGCGCCAGCAGCTTGAACAGCCTCTCGGAGACCCAGTACTTC
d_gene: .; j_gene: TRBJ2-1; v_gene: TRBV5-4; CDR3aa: CASTPSGTFYNEQFF; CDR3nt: TGTGCCAGCACCCCGTCAGGGACTTTCTACAATGAGCAGTTCTTC
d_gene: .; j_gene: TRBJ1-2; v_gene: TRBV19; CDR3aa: CASRNPDKAGYTF; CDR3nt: TGTGCCAGTAGAAACCCTGACAAGGCTGGCTACACCTTC
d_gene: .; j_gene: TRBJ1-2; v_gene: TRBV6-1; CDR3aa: CASRADSRTYGYTF; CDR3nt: TGTGCCAGCAGGGCAGACAGCCGAACCTATGGCTACACCTTC
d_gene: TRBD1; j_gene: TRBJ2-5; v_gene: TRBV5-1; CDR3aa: CASRSQGAQETQYF; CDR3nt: TGCGCCAGCAGATCACAGGGGGCCCAAGAGACCCAGTACTTC
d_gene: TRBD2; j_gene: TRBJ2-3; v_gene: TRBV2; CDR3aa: CASSDSGRSTDTQYF; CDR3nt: TGTGCCAGCAGTGACAGCGGGAGGAGCACAGATACGCAGTATTTT
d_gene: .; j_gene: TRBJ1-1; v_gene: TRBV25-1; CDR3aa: CASSGRGNTEAFF; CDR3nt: TGTGCCAGCAGTGGCCGGGGGAACACTGAAGCTTTCTTT
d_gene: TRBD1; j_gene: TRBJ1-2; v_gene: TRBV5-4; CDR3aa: CASSPWPGQGPYGYTF; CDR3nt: TGTGCCAGCAGCCCATGGCCGGGACAGGGTCCCTATGGCTACACCTTC
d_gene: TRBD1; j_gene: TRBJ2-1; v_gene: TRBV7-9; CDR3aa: CASSFSGTGYNEQFF; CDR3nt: TGTGCCAGCAGCTTTTCCGGGACAGGTTACAATGAGCAGTTCTTC
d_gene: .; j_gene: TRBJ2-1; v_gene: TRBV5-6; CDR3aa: CASSLEGGISLSPYNEQFF; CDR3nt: TGTGCCAGCAGCTTGGAGGGCGGGATCTCTCTCTCGCCCTACAATGAGCAGTTCTTC
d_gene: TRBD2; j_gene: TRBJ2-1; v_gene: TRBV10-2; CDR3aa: CASRGLAGWEQFF; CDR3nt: TGCGCCAGCAGAGGCCTAGCGGGATGGGAGCAGTTCTTC
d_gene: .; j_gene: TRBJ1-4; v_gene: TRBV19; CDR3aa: CASTGRGIVEKLFF; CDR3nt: TGTGCCAGTACCGGAAGGGGGATTGTTGAAAAACTGTTTTTT
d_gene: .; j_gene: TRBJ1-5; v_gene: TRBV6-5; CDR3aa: CASSYSRRGSNQPQHF; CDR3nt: TGTGCCAGCAGTTACTCTCGCAGGGGAAGCAATCAGCCCCAGCATTTT
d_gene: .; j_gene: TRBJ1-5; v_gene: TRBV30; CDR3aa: CAWSVGVVRNQPQHF; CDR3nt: TGTGCCTGGAGTGTAGGGGTGGTTCGCAATCAGCCCCAGCATTTT
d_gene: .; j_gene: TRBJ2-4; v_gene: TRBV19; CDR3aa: CASMSPGAKNIQYF; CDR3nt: TGTGCCAGTATGAGCCCCGGAGCCAAAAACATTCAGTACTTC
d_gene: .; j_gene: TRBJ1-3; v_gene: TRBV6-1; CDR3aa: CASSEGDKLGVGEYFGNTIYF; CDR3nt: TGTGCCAGCAGTGAAGGGGATAAGCTCGGGGTAGGAGAATATTTCGGAAACACCATATATTTT
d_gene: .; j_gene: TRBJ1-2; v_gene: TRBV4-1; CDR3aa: CASSQDLRQITGYTF; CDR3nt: TGCGCCAGCAGCCAAGACCTTCGACAGATCACCGGCTACACCTTC
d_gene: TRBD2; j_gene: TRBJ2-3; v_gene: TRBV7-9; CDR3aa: CASSLMAGEGTDTQYF; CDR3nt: TGTGCCAGCAGCCTAATGGCGGGAGAGGGCACAGATACGCAGTATTTT
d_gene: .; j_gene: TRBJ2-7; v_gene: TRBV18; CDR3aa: CASSRGYEQYF; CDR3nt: TGTGCCAGCTCAAGGGGCTACGAGCAGTACTTC
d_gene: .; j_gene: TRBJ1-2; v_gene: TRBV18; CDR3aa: CASSPQAGYTF; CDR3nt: TGTGCCAGCTCACCTCAGGCTGGCTACACCTTC
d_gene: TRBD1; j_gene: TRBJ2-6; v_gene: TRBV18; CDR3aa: CASSPPLDRGPSSGANVLTF; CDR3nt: TGTGCCAGCTCACCACCCTTGGACAGGGGGCCATCCTCTGGGGCCAACGTCCTGACTTTC
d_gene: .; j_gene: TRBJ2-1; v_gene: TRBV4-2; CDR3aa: CASSQPGQRSYNEQFF; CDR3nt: TGTGCCAGCAGCCAACCCGGACAGCGCTCCTACAATGAGCAGTTCTTC
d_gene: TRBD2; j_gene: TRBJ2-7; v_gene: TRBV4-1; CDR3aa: CASSQDQGLAGASSYEQYF; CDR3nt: TGCGCCAGCAGCCAAGATCAGGGACTAGCGGGGGCTAGCTCCTACGAGCAGTACTTC
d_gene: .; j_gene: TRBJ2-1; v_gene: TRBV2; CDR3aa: CASSHKFSGNSYNEQFF; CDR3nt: TGTGCCAGCAGTCATAAATTTAGCGGTAACTCCTACAATGAGCAGTTCTTC